The 4 T cell receptor beta chains below all came from one sample that was sequenced in a study of spatial heterogeneity in lung cancer. TCRdb processed the 5' RACE reads anew with MiXCR; each CDR3 protein has one entry. The sample contains 40,000 to 45,000 distinct CDR3 sequences, approximately 13% of which appear only once. Indicated time point: sample taken at primary tumor resection. This specimen consisted of PBMCs, obtained at surgery. These TCRs come from a male donor with early-stage non-small cell lung cancer.

This clonotype was counted at least ten times. The rearrangement joins TRBV12-3 or TRBV12-4 to TRBJ2-2, with D maybe TRBD1 (6 bases). CDR3 length equals 14 residues. The germline V and J ends were trimmed by 4 bases and 6 bases, with 12 bases remaining between them. CDR3 sequence reads: CASSSTGVPGELFF. The DNA for the CDR3 is TGTGCCAGCAGTTCGACAGGCGTCCCCGGGGAGCTGTTTTTT.

There are many counts of this clonotype. The V call is TRBV28, the J call TRBJ2-5; possible D gene TRBD1, 6 bases. Germline values: CDR1 MDHEN, CDR2 SYDVKM. The CDR3 has 14 residues. The germline V and J ends were trimmed by 6 bases and 4 bases, with 15 bases remaining between them. CDR3 nucleotide sequence: TGTGCCAGCAGCCCAACGGACAGACGAGAGACCCAGTACTTC. It is translated as CASSPTDRRETQYF.

This clonotype was found many times. The V call is TRBV20-1, the J call TRBJ2-3; D unclear. Germline CDR1 is DFQATT and CDR2 is SNEGSKA (reference sequence). The CDR3 runs 12 residues. V lost 6 bases, J lost 0 bases, and 7 bases lay in between. CDR3 in amino acids: CSATPSTDTQYF. The CDR3 nucleotides read TGCAGTGCGACTCCTAGCACAGATACGCAGTATTTT.

This clonotype has at least ten counts. The chain is built from TRBV15 and TRBJ2-4; perhaps TRBD1 as D (6 bases). Trimming pared 6 bases from V and 0 bases from J, leaving 15 bases between. This CDR3 is 16 amino acids long. CDR1 is LNHNV, CDR2 YYDKDF, per germline (reference sequence). Here the CDR3 DNA reads TGTGCCACCAGTCGAAGACAGGTCTTAGCCAAAAACATTCAGTACTTC. Its protein is CATSRRQVLAKNIQYF.